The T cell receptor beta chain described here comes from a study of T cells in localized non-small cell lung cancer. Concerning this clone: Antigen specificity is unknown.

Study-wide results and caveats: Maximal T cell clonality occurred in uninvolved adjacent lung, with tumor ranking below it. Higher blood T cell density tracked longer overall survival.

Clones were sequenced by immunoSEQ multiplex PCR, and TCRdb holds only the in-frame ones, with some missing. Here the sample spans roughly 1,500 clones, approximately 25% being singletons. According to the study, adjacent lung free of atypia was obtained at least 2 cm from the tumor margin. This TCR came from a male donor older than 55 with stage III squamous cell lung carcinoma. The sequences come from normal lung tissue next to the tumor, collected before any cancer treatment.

The CDR3 here is CASSPIAGAGEQFF. The DNA for the CDR3 is TGTGCCAGCAGCCCGATAGCGGGGGCGGGGGAGCAGTTCTTC. V gene TRBV11-3 combines with J gene TRBJ2-1; 9 positions agree with TRBD2. The length of the CDR3 is 14 residues. Germline CDR1 reads SGHNT; CDR2 reads YENEEA. V gave up 5 bases and J gave up 10 bases; unmatched junction bases: 9.